Below are 26 T cell receptor beta chains sequenced from a single sample in a study of shared clonotypes between healthy human individuals. Data came from immunoSEQ multiplex PCR; TCRdb stores just in-frame clones and leaves some out. The table has about 360,000 clones, 70% to 75% seen once. The sequencing sample was made of memory CD4+ T cells sorted from blood. Subset meaning: CD45RA-negative fraction. The receptors were sampled from a man aged 25-40 years in good health.

About this clone: The sample has other DNA sequences that encode this CDR3 too. The V call is TRBV15, the J call TRBJ2-7; perhaps TRBD1 as D (6 bases). CDR1 and CDR2 (germline): LNHNV, YYDKDF (reference sequence). The CDR3 loop spans 16 amino acids. Between the trimmed V and J ends, which lost 3 bases and 3 bases, there was a span of 18 bases. The CDR3 region has the DNA TGTGCCACCAGCAGGGGACCCGGGACACCAAGCTACGAGCAGTACTTC. This gives the protein CATSRGPGTPSYEQYF. Supplemented by reference TRBV15 and TRBJ2-7, the full variable domain reads DAMVIQNPRYQVTQFGKPVTLSCSQTLNHNVMYWYQQKSSQAPKLLFHYYDKDFNNEADTPDNFQSRRPNTSFCFLDIRSPGLGDTAMYLCATSRGPGTPSYEQYFGPGTRLTVT.

The chain carries TRBV15 and TRBJ2-1; 9 bases line up with TRBD2. The CDR3 contains 16 residues. With 5 bases clipped from V and 7 bases from J, the junction kept 12 bases outside the gene matches. Germline V gives CDR1 LNHNV, CDR2 YYDKDF (reference sequence). CDR3 loop: CATSPGRSAGGNEQFF. The CDR3 DNA sequence: TGTGCCACCAGCCCCGGGAGGTCTGCGGGGGGGAATGAGCAGTTCTTC.

The V call is TRBV7-2, the J call TRBJ2-5; either TRBD1 or TRBD2 may supply D (5 bases each). CDR3 length equals 13 residues. Deletions cut 3 bases from V and 6 bases from J, with 11 bases between. Germline V CDR1 and CDR2: SGHTA, FQGNSA. CDR3 protein: CASSFSPGQTQYF. DNA for the CDR3: TGTGCCAGCAGCTTCTCCCCGGGGCAGACCCAGTACTTC.

This clone came up many times. The chain recombines TRBV2 with TRBJ2-3; D gene ambiguous. This CDR3 is built from 14 residues. The ends were cut back, 6 bases at V and 2 bases at J, with 12 bases in the middle. The germline V gene encodes CDR1 SNHLY and CDR2 FYNNEI. CDR3 in amino acids: CASRVGELTDTQYF. CDR3 sequence (DNA): TGTGCCAGCAGGGTAGGAGAGCTCACAGATACGCAGTATTTT.

J is TRBJ1-5 and V is TRBV19; 7 positions agree with TRBD1. CDR3 length: 15 amino acids. Losses at the gene ends were 4 bases for V and 7 bases for J; bases not matched to a gene: 10. From germline, CDR1 is LNHDA and CDR2 SQIVND (reference sequence). The CDR3 is CASSKVRTGGQPQHF. CDR3 sequence (DNA): TGTGCCAGTAGTAAAGTTAGGACAGGAGGACAGCCCCAGCATTTT.

This chain connects TRBV10-3 to TRBJ1-2; 9 nucleotides line up with TRBD1. V lost 0 bases to trimming and J lost 3 bases; unmatched junction nucleotides: 2. This CDR3 contains 15 residues. Germline V gene sequence: CDR1 ENHRY, CDR2 SYGVKD. CDR3 residues: CAISESGQGDYGYTF. The CDR3 DNA reads as TGTGCCATCAGTGAGTCGGGACAGGGCGACTATGGCTACACCTTC.

The V and J genes are TRBV6-5 and TRBJ2-2; D not resolved. V dropped 0 bases and J dropped 1 base, with 6 bases sitting between them. Germline V CDR1 and CDR2: MNHEY, SVGAGI. The CDR3 is 15 residues long. This CDR3 is CASSYSIQNTGELFF. The CDR3 bases are TGTGCCAGCAGTTACTCGATTCAGAACACCGGGGAGCTGTTTTTT.

DNA of the CDR3: TGTGCCAGTAGTATGACAGGGATCGGCACAGATACGCAGTATTTT. It codes for CASSMTGIGTDTQYF. The gene calls are TRBV19 and TRBJ2-3; 7 nucleotides align to TRBD1. CDR3 length equals 15 residues. Germline assignment: CDR1 LNHDA and CDR2 SQIVND (reference sequence). Germline trimming cut 3 bases from V and 1 base from J; bases unmatched to any gene: 4. The whole variable domain, remainder taken from reference TRBV19 and TRBJ2-3, is DGGITQSPKYLFRKEGQNVTLSCEQNLNHDAMYWYRQDPGQGLRLIYYSQIVNDFQKGDIAEGYSVSREKKESFPLTVTSAQKNPTAFYLCASSMTGIGTDTQYFGPGTRLTVL.

This clone was seen just once. The chain couples TRBV5-6 to TRBJ2-1, with D possibly being TRBD2 (6 bases). Germline V lookup: CDR1 SGHDT, CDR2 YYEEEE. There are 15 residues in the CDR3. Trimming cost V 5 bases and J 6 bases, with 18 bases left between them. Written as DNA, the CDR3 is TGTGCCAGCAGGATATTTCTAGCGCCAGTCAATGAGCAGTTCTTC. It translates to CASRIFLAPVNEQFF.

This sequence joins TRBV19 and TRBJ2-3, with D uncertain. This CDR3 contains 13 residues. Germline V gene lookup returns CDR1 LNHDA and CDR2 SQIVND (reference sequence). The V end was cut by 6 bases, the J end by 2 bases, with 9 bases between. For the CDR3, the DNA is TGTGCCAGTAGAGGACCGAACACAGATACGCAGTATTTT. Its protein product is CASRGPNTDTQYF.

This clone was seen a single time. The rearrangement links TRBV2 to TRBJ2-7, with D perhaps TRBD2 (6 bases). With 6 bases removed from V and 4 bases from J, the gap between germline ends came to 10 bases. Germline V CDR1 and CDR2: SNHLY, FYNNEI. The CDR3 extends over 12 amino acids. CDR3 bases: TGTGCCAGCAGCAAACGGGGGTACGAGCAGTACTTC. Residues: CASSKRGYEQYF.

The chain joins TRBV5-1 to TRBJ2-1, with 9 bases fitting TRBD1. With V trimmed by 4 bases and J by 6 bases, 8 bases remained unmatched. CDR3 size: 15 residues. Germline V gene lookup returns CDR1 SGHRS and CDR2 YFSETQ. CDR3: CASSPDRGRGNEQFF. CDR3 nucleotide sequence: TGCGCCAGCAGCCCGGACAGGGGCAGAGGCAATGAGCAGTTCTTC.

The chain couples TRBV2 to TRBJ2-7, with D maybe TRBD1 (6 bases). There are 14 residues in the CDR3. Deletions cut 6 bases from V and 4 bases from J, with 16 bases between. CDR1 SNHLY and CDR2 FYNNEI come from the germline V gene. The CDR3 nucleotides are TGTGCCAGCAGCCAGGGTCCAGGGGTGTACGAGCAGTACTTC. Protein sequence: CASSQGPGVYEQYF.

This clone was observed a few times. The genes are TRBV7-6 and TRBJ2-1; D is perhaps TRBD2 (6 bases). V lost 1 base to trimming and J lost 4 bases, with 8 bases between them. This CDR3 is 14 amino acids long. The germline V gene has CDR1 SGHVS and CDR2 FNYEAQ. CDR3 in amino acids: CASSLDGGYNEQFF. In DNA form, the CDR3 reads TGTGCCAGCAGCTTAGACGGGGGATACAATGAGCAGTTCTTC.

This clone appeared once. The rearrangement joins TRBV5-5 to TRBJ2-5; the D gene is possibly TRBD2 (6 bases). Trimming left V 4 bases short and J 5 bases short, with 21 bases between. The CDR3 covers 16 residues. Germline loops: CDR1 SGHKS, CDR2 YYEKEE (reference sequence). The chain's CDR3 is CASSPSTGRGWETQYF. CDR3 coding DNA: TGTGCCAGCAGCCCGTCGACCGGGAGAGGATGGGAGACCCAGTACTTC.

The chain recombines TRBV27 with TRBJ2-2, with D possibly called TRBD1 or TRBD2 (5 bases each). Per the germline V gene, CDR1 is MNHEY and CDR2 is SMNVEV (reference sequence). CDR3 length: 18 residues. V was trimmed by 3 bases and J by 4 bases, leaving 21 bases between them. The chain's CDR3 is CASSFYNRGGIFTGELFF. The CDR3 DNA sequence: TGTGCCAGCAGTTTTTACAACCGGGGCGGAATTTTCACCGGGGAGCTGTTTTTT.

This clone was observed once. This chain links TRBV28 with TRBJ2-5; weak D call: TRBD2 (6 bases). Germline assignment: CDR1 MDHEN and CDR2 SYDVKM. V shed 7 bases and J shed 9 bases, with 21 bases lying between them. The CDR3 runs to 14 residues. The CDR3 region has the DNA TGTGCCAGCACCCAAACCGGGACTCCCTGGGCCCAGTACTTC. This codes for CASTQTGTPWAQYF. Based on the CDR3 plus reference TRBV28 and TRBJ2-5, the full variable domain is DVKVTQSSRYLVKRTGEKVFLECVQDMDHENMFWYRQDPGLGLRLIYFSYDVKMKEKGDIPEGYSVSREKKERFSLILESASTNQTSMYLCASTQTGTPWAQYFGPGTRLLVL.

This clone was counted only a few times. The chain couples TRBV2 to TRBJ2-7; 12 bases match TRBD2. This CDR3 region has 14 residues. J was trimmed by 3 bases and V by 10 bases; bases with no gene match: 7. Germline CDR1 and CDR2: SNHLY and FYNNEI. This CDR3 reads CATRRTSGIYEQYF. CDR3 sequence (DNA): TGTGCCACCCGAAGGACTAGCGGGATCTACGAGCAGTACTTC.

V usage is TRBV7-2 and J usage is TRBJ2-2; D possibly corresponds to TRBD2 (5 bases). With 3 bases removed from V and 3 bases from J, the gap between germline ends came to 11 bases. This CDR3 is built from 15 residues. Per germline, CDR1 SGHTA and CDR2 FQGNSA. The CDR3 DNA reads as TGTGCCAGCAGCTTCGCAAGCGGCTACACCGGGGAGCTGTTTTTT. As protein: CASSFASGYTGELFF.

Comments on this clone: An end of the junction differs from the germline gene, which may be a read error. Within the sample, other DNA sequences also encode this same CDR3. The V call is TRBV20-1, the J call TRBJ2-7; D is unclear. This CDR3 spans 10 amino acids. The V gene's germline CDR1 is DFQATT and CDR2 SNEGSKA (reference sequence). CDR3 bases: TGCAGTGCTTCCTCCCACGAGCAGTACTTC. Translating it yields CSASSHEQYF.

This rearrangement joins TRBV5-1 to TRBJ2-2, with D maybe TRBD2 (5 bases). Germline V gene data show CDR1 as SGHRS and CDR2 as YFSETQ. The CDR3 contains 15 residues. The V end was cut by 0 bases, the J end by 9 bases, with 15 bases between. This CDR3 is CASSLVTDSHRELFF. CDR3 DNA sequence: TGCGCCAGCAGCTTGGTGACGGACTCCCACCGGGAGCTGTTTTTT.

This clone appeared a few times. This rearrangement joins TRBV18 to TRBJ2-1; TRBD2 aligns across 9 bases. Germline V gene data show CDR1 as KGHSH and CDR2 as LQKENI. This CDR3 is 15 amino acids long. With 3 bases clipped from V and 5 bases from J, the junction kept 5 bases outside the gene matches. This CDR3 is CASSPFSGRHNEQFF. CDR3 DNA: TGTGCCAGCTCACCTTTTAGCGGGAGACACAATGAGCAGTTCTTC.

V is TRBV7-2 and J is TRBJ2-3; D might be TRBD2 (5 bases). Germline V CDR1 and CDR2: SGHTA, FQGNSA. This CDR3 contains 12 residues. V dropped 5 bases and J dropped 9 bases, with 12 bases sitting between them. CDR3 residues: CASSAAGNTQYF. The CDR3 DNA reads as TGTGCCAGCAGCGCAGCCGGGAACACGCAGTATTTT. The whole variable domain, remainder taken from reference TRBV7-2 and TRBJ2-3, is GAGVSQSPSNKVTEKGKDVELRCDPISGHTALYWYRQSLGQGLEFLIYFQGNSAPDKSGLPSDRFSAERTGGSVSTLTIQRTQQEDSAVYLCASSAAGNTQYFGPGTRLTVL.

This clone has more than one count but fewer than ten. This chain connects TRBV11-1 to TRBJ1-1; the D gene is possibly TRBD1 (6 bases). The germline V gene has CDR1 SGHAT and CDR2 FQDESV (reference sequence). The CDR3 has 15 residues. The V gene lost 6 bases and the J gene lost 2 bases, with 16 bases spanning the gap. The CDR3 is CASRDRTAPNTEAFF. The CDR3 nucleotides are TGTGCCAGCAGGGACCGGACAGCTCCCAACACTGAAGCTTTCTTT.

J is TRBJ1-4 and V is TRBV27; D call uncertain. V dropped 0 bases and J dropped 4 bases, with 12 bases sitting between them. In germline, CDR1 is MNHEY, CDR2 SMNVEV (reference sequence). The CDR3 runs 16 residues. Here the CDR3 reads CASSLSVDGHNEKLFF. The CDR3 nucleotides read TGTGCCAGCAGTTTATCGGTGGACGGCCATAATGAAAAACTGTTTTTT.

The gene calls are TRBV2 and TRBJ2-7; D call uncertain. V lost 0 bases to trimming and J lost 7 bases, with 13 bases between them. Germline V gene sequence: CDR1 SNHLY, CDR2 FYNNEI. CDR3 size: 14 residues. CDR3 in amino acids: CASSEARPQGEQYF. For the CDR3, the DNA is TGTGCCAGCAGTGAAGCCCGACCCCAAGGGGAGCAGTACTTC.